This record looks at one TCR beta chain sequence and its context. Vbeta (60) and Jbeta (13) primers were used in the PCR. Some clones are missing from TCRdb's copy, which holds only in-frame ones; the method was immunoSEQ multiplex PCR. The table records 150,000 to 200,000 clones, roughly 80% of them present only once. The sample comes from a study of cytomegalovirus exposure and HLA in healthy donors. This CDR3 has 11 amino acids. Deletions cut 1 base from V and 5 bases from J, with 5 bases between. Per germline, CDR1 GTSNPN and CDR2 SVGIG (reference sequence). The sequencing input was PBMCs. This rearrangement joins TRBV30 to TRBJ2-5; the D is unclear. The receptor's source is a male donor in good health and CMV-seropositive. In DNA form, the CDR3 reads TGTGCCTGGAGTGGTCTGGAGACCCAGTACTTC. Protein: CAWSGLETQYF.